A single sample gave rise to the 24 T cell receptor beta chains below, sequenced in a study of pediatric ulcerative colitis. Clones were sequenced by immunoSEQ multiplex PCR, and TCRdb holds only the in-frame ones, with some missing. The repertoire holds some 15,000 clones, with approximately 80% as singletons. The rectum was sampled with one to two pinch biopsies at colonoscopy. Sequenced: gut tissue. Receptor source: a boy under 18 who was a control in a study of pediatric ulcerative colitis.

V and J are TRBV25-1 and TRBJ2-7; 8 bases fit TRBD1. With 3 bases clipped from V and 1 base from J, the junction kept 2 bases outside the gene matches. CDR3 length equals 14 residues. The germline V gene encodes CDR1 MGHDK and CDR2 SYGVNS. The CDR3 reads CASSDDRGSYEQYF. The CDR3 DNA sequence: TGTGCCAGCAGTGATGACAGGGGATCCTACGAGCAGTACTTC.

This clone was counted a few times. The chain uses TRBV29-1 and TRBJ1-4, with 9 bases matching TRBD1. This CDR3 is built from 17 residues. CDR1 is SQVTM, CDR2 ANQGSEA, per germline. V shed 2 bases and J 0 bases; nucleotides not matched to a gene: 7. The CDR3 loop is CSVEPDRGGPTNEKLFF. The CDR3 DNA reads TGCAGCGTTGAACCGGACAGGGGAGGCCCAACTAATGAAAAACTGTTTTTT.

The gene calls are TRBV2 and TRBJ2-7, with D maybe TRBD2 (6 bases). Germline-derived CDR1 and CDR2 are SNHLY and FYNNEI. Trimming took 10 bases from V and 2 from J, leaving 15 bases between them. CDR3 length: 13 amino acids. CDR3 nucleotides: TGTGCCACCTCCGGGACTTTCACCTACGAGCAGTACTTC. Translated, it gives CATSGTFTYEQYF.

The genes are TRBV6-1 and TRBJ2-1; 8 nucleotides align to TRBD1. The CDR3 is 15 amino acids. V shed 6 bases, J shed 4 bases, and the junction held 8 bases outside the gene matches. Germline CDR1 and CDR2: MNHNS and SASEGT. CDR3: CASSAETGEYNEQFF. CDR3 in DNA: TGTGCCAGCAGCGCTGAGACAGGGGAGTACAATGAGCAGTTCTTC.

The chain has TRBV9 and TRBJ2-3; D unresolved. With 4 bases removed from V and 1 base from J, the gap between germline ends came to 4 bases. From germline, CDR1 is SGDLS and CDR2 YYNGEE. The CDR3 runs 12 residues. The CDR3 region has the DNA TGTGCCAGCAGCTCAGGCACAGATACGCAGTATTTT. It encodes CASSSGTDTQYF.

The chain couples TRBV20-1 to TRBJ2-1; 7 bases map to TRBD2. This CDR3 is 11 amino acids long. V shed 5 bases, J shed 13 bases, and the junction held 8 bases outside the gene matches. Per germline, CDR1 DFQATT and CDR2 SNEGSKA (reference sequence). The CDR3 DNA reads TGCAGTGCTCCTAGAGCGGGATGCCAGTTCTTC. Its translation is CSAPRAGCQFF.

This clone was seen more than once but under ten times. This chain joins TRBV11-2 and TRBJ1-1; D not certain. Germline V gene data show CDR1 as SGHAT and CDR2 as FQNNGV. This CDR3 comprises 14 residues. V lost 0 bases, J lost 4 bases, and 9 bases lay in between. The chain's CDR3 is CASSLDQHITEAFF. The CDR3 DNA reads as TGTGCCAGCAGCTTAGATCAACATATCACTGAAGCTTTCTTT.

By proportion, this clone is medium-sized. This chain links TRBV5-5 with TRBJ1-4; TRBD1 is a possible D gene (6 bases). V was trimmed by 2 bases and J by 4 bases, leaving 12 bases between them. The CDR3 loop spans 15 amino acids. CDR1 is SGHKS, CDR2 YYEKEE, per germline (reference sequence). CDR3: CASSFDRRGNEKLFF. CDR3 bases: TGTGCCAGCAGCTTCGACCGCAGGGGTAATGAAAAACTGTTTTTT.

The chain couples TRBV5-6 to TRBJ2-1, with 10 bases matching TRBD2. The CDR3 sequence is 15 residues long. J lost 5 bases, V lost 2 bases, and 4 bases had no gene match. CDR1 is SGHDT, CDR2 YYEEEE, per germline. The CDR3 region is CASSFISGRDNEQFF. The CDR3 DNA reads as TGTGCCAGCAGCTTTATCAGCGGGAGGGACAATGAGCAGTTCTTC. The full variable domain, its missing parts supplied by reference TRBV5-6 and TRBJ2-1, is DAGVTQSPTHLIKTRGQQVTLRCSPKSGHDTVSWYQQALGQGPQFIFQYYEEEERQRGNFPDRFSGHQFPNYSSELNVNALLLGDSALYLCASSFISGRDNEQFFGPGTRLTVL.

The chain links TRBV6-4 to TRBJ2-1; weak D call: TRBD1 (6 bases). Looked up from germline, CDR1 is MRHNA and CDR2 is SNTAGT. The CDR3 is 16 amino acids. V lost 4 bases to trimming and J lost 8 bases, with 21 bases between them. The CDR3 loop is CASSARPGVGNHEQFF. Here the CDR3 DNA reads TGTGCCAGCAGTGCCCGGCCAGGGGTTGGGAACCATGAGCAGTTCTTC.

CDR3 coding DNA: TGTGCCAGTAGTACTGGCGGGAGTGGCGGTGAGCAGTTCTTC. Translated, it gives CASSTGGSGGEQFF. The V gene is TRBV19, the J gene TRBJ2-1, with TRBD2 matching over 7 bases. CDR1 is LNHDA and CDR2 is SQIVND in the germline V gene (reference sequence). V lost 4 bases, J lost 9 bases, and 9 bases stayed unmatched. The CDR3 totals 14 residues.

The chain uses TRBV5-1 and TRBJ2-7, with a possible D match to TRBD1 (6 bases). This CDR3 has 15 residues. Germline assignment: CDR1 SGHRS and CDR2 YFSETQ. V dropped 6 bases and J dropped 3 bases, with 19 bases sitting between them. The CDR3 DNA is TGCGCCAGCACCCATGGACAGATCGAAGTCTACGAGCAGTACTTC. This sequence encodes CASTHGQIEVYEQYF.

The J gene is TRBJ2-1, the V gene TRBV5-4, with 10 bases fitting TRBD2. Germline V gene sequence: CDR1 SGHNT, CDR2 YYREEE (reference sequence). CDR3 size: 14 residues. J gave up 4 bases and V 7 bases, and 5 bases lay outside the gene matches. The CDR3 loop reads CASERGGKYNEQFF. The CDR3 bases are TGTGCCAGCGAGCGGGGGGGGAAATACAATGAGCAGTTCTTC.

This clone was seen a handful of times. J is TRBJ1-4 and V is TRBV6-5; the D gene is possibly TRBD1 (5 bases). The germline V gene has CDR1 MNHEY and CDR2 SVGAGI. The V end lost 0 bases, the J end lost 9 bases, and 14 bases lay between the germline ends. This CDR3 has 15 amino acids. CDR3 nucleotide sequence: TGTGCCAGCAGTTACTCATTGCAGGGTCGGAAAAAACTGTTTTTT. Protein: CASSYSLQGRKKLFF.

The CDR3 loop reads CAISESFGRGYTF. CDR3 in DNA: TGTGCCATCAGTGAGTCGTTCGGACGTGGCTACACCTTC. The chain combines TRBV10-3 with TRBJ1-2; D not resolved. CDR3 length: 13 residues. Between the trimmed V and J ends, which lost 0 bases and 7 bases, there was a span of 9 bases. From germline, CDR1 is ENHRY and CDR2 SYGVKD.

The chain is built from TRBV2 and TRBJ2-7, with TRBD2 matching 9 bases. Per germline, CDR1 SNHLY and CDR2 FYNNEI. This CDR3 spans 15 amino acids. Trimming took 4 bases from V and 6 from J; bases not matched to a gene: 10. The CDR3 protein is CASSGQRGDAGEQYF. DNA for the CDR3: TGTGCCAGCAGTGGTCAGCGGGGGGATGCGGGCGAGCAGTACTTC.

The rearrangement joins TRBV9 to TRBJ1-6; no clear D. Trimming shortened V by 3 bases and J by 5 bases, and 12 bases separated the two germline ends. Germline V gives CDR1 SGDLS, CDR2 YYNGEE. The CDR3 is made up of 15 amino acids. CDR3 amino acids: CASSGGDRDNSPLHF. DNA of the CDR3: TGTGCCAGCAGCGGGGGAGACCGCGATAATTCACCCCTCCACTTT.

The rearrangement uses TRBV28 and TRBJ2-5; D may be TRBD1 (6 bases). The V end was cut by 10 bases, the J end by 2 bases, with 17 bases between. This CDR3 has 14 amino acids. From germline, CDR1 is MDHEN and CDR2 SYDVKM. The DNA for the CDR3 is TGTGCCACAGAAACAGGGTCCGTACAAGAGACCCAGTACTTC. Amino acids: CATETGSVQETQYF.

This chain uses TRBV5-1 with TRBJ2-2; 11 bases line up with TRBD1. The trim removed 4 bases at V and 5 bases at J, leaving 7 bases unmatched. The CDR3 covers 16 residues. The germline V gene has CDR1 SGHRS and CDR2 YFSETQ. The CDR3 reads CASSDTGTGGTGELFF. The DNA for the CDR3 is TGCGCCAGCAGCGATACCGGGACAGGGGGAACCGGGGAGCTGTTTTTT.

In this sample, this clone turned up once. The V call is TRBV6-1, the J call TRBJ2-7; 7 nucleotides line up with TRBD1. Germline assignment: CDR1 MNHNS and CDR2 SASEGT. V dropped 10 bases and J dropped 2; count of bases not matched to a gene: 8. This CDR3 spans 13 amino acids. The CDR3 is CATLPGTAYEQYF. The CDR3 DNA follows: TGTGCCACCCTACCCGGGACAGCCTACGAGCAGTACTTC.

This clone was seen just once. The chain recombines TRBV27 with TRBJ1-1; D not certain. Germline V gene sequence: CDR1 MNHEY, CDR2 SMNVEV (reference sequence). The CDR3 runs 14 residues. V was clipped by 4 bases and J by 1 base, with 10 bases between them. The DNA of the CDR3 is TGTGCCAGCAGTTCTATGGGATGGAACACTGAAGCTTTCTTT. It encodes CASSSMGWNTEAFF.

The J gene is TRBJ1-2, the V gene TRBV10-3; D not certain. Trimming stripped 3 bases from V and 6 bases from J, with 14 bases between. CDR3 size: 14 residues. Germline CDR1 ENHRY, CDR2 SYGVKD. The CDR3 reads CAISDLRAQDGYTF. CDR3 nucleotide sequence: TGTGCCATCAGTGACCTACGTGCGCAGGATGGCTACACCTTC.

This clone was picked up a small number of times. The V gene is TRBV11-2, the J gene TRBJ2-3; 9 bases fit TRBD2. Germline trimming cut 5 bases from V and 1 base from J; bases unmatched to any gene: 7. The CDR3 sequence is 16 residues long. Germline assignment: CDR1 SGHAT and CDR2 FQNNGV. CDR3 sequence reads: CASSPGVAGGTDTQYF. The CDR3 DNA is TGTGCCAGCAGCCCCGGGGTAGCGGGGGGCACAGATACGCAGTATTTT.

This clone came up a few times. The chain couples TRBV18 to TRBJ1-2; D remains unclear. Trimming left V 8 bases short and J 3 bases short, with 16 bases between. Germline CDR1 is KGHSH and CDR2 is LQKENI. The CDR3 totals 14 residues. For the CDR3, the DNA is TGTGCCAGCACCACCGTTGGATCGGACTATGGCTACACCTTC. As protein: CASTTVGSDYGYTF.